These 26 T cell receptor beta chains originate from one sample sequenced in a study of T cells in Graves' hyperthyroidism and ophthalmopathy. The TCR beta CDR3 regions underwent amplification using RNA transcripts as the source. Carried out on the TCR CDR3, a first-round RT-PCR used the HTBI primer set. Each CDR3 protein gets one entry after TCRdb re-called the multiplex PCR reads with MiXCR. Of around 400,000 distinct CDR3 sequences in the sample, around 25% were seen once. Material for sequencing was blood. These receptors all stem from a man aged 50-60 years with Graves' hyperthyroidism.

This clonotype was observed at least ten times. The rearrangement joins TRBV2 to TRBJ2-1; TRBD2 aligns across 8 bases. The V gene end was trimmed by 6 bases and the J gene end by 2 bases; junction bases not matched to a gene: 3. The CDR3 is made up of 14 amino acids. Germline CDR1 and CDR2: SNHLY and FYNNEI. The DNA of the CDR3 is TGTGCCAGCAGAGTGGGACTAGCCTACAATGAGCAGTTCTTC. It is translated as CASRVGLAYNEQFF.

This clonotype was counted between two and nine times. V and J are TRBV20-1 and TRBJ2-5; D ambiguous. This CDR3 is built from 15 residues. Germline values: CDR1 DFQATT, CDR2 SNEGSKA (reference sequence). V was pared by 6 bases and J by 4 bases, with 21 bases between. The CDR3 loop is CSARLNGRSGETQYF. The CDR3 coding sequence is TGCAGTGCCCGACTTAATGGACGGTCCGGAGAGACCCAGTACTTC.

This clonotype has just a few counts. The chain has TRBV6-2 or TRBV6-3 and TRBJ1-5; D not certain. The CDR3 covers 12 residues. Per germline, CDR1 MNHEY and CDR2 SVGEGT. Trimming shortened V by 7 bases and J by 2 bases, and 6 bases separated the two germline ends. CDR3 residues: CASTQRNQPQHF. In DNA form, the CDR3 reads TGTGCCAGCACCCAACGCAATCAGCCCCAGCATTTT.

The chain carries TRBV5-1 and TRBJ2-5, with TRBD2 matching over 14 bases. CDR3 length: 16 residues. Germline lookup yields CDR1 SGHRS and CDR2 YFSETQ. V was clipped by 4 bases and J by 5 bases; unmatched bases: 7. The CDR3 here is CASSGTSGSNRETQYF. The CDR3 DNA follows: TGCGCCAGCAGCGGGACTAGCGGGAGCAACCGGGAGACCCAGTACTTC.

This clonotype appeared many times. The chain joins TRBV7-6 to TRBJ2-7, with 8 bases fitting TRBD2. Germline CDR1 is SGHVS and CDR2 is FNYEAQ. This CDR3 contains 15 residues. Trimming at V came to 1 base and at J to 5 bases, leaving 7 bases not matched to a gene. For the CDR3, the DNA is TGTGCCAGCAGCTTAGTGGCTAGCGGGCCTGACGAGCAGTACTTC. As protein: CASSLVASGPDEQYF.

The chain joins TRBV30 to TRBJ2-5; maybe TRBD2 (5 bases). V lost 4 bases and J lost 2, with 8 bases in between. This CDR3 comprises 12 residues. Germline V gene lookup returns CDR1 GTSNPN and CDR2 SVGIG (reference sequence). The DNA of the CDR3 is TGTGCCTGGACCAGCGGACAAGAGACCCAGTACTTC. The encoded protein is CAWTSGQETQYF. Looking up the rest from reference TRBV30 and TRBJ2-5 gives the full variable domain: SQTIHQWPATLVQPVGSPLSLECTVEGTSNPNLYWYRQAAGRGLQLLFYSVGIGQISSEVPQNLSASRPQDRQFILSSKKLLLSDSGFYLCAWTSGQETQYFGPGTRLLVL.

J is TRBJ2-1 and V is TRBV13; 8 positions agree with TRBD2. The CDR3 loop spans 16 amino acids. Germline V CDR1 and CDR2: PRHDT, FYEKMQ (reference sequence). The ends lost 4 bases at V and 6 bases at J; junction bases unmatched: 11. The CDR3 region is CASSSLTSGRGNEQFF. The CDR3 DNA sequence: TGTGCCAGCAGCTCTTTAACTAGCGGAAGGGGCAATGAGCAGTTCTTC. The full variable domain, its missing parts supplied by reference TRBV13 and TRBJ2-1, is AAGVIQSPRHLIKEKRETATLKCYPIPRHDTVYWYQQGPGQDPQFLISFYEKMQSDKGSIPDRFSAQQFSDYHSELNMSSLELGDSALYFCASSSLTSGRGNEQFFGPGTRLTVL.

This sequence joins TRBV20-1 and TRBJ2-3, with 9 bases lining up with TRBD2. The CDR3 consists of 14 residues. Unmatched junction bases numbered 7, after V lost 5 bases and J lost 4 bases. Germline V gene sequence: CDR1 DFQATT, CDR2 SNEGSKA (reference sequence). The CDR3 coding sequence is TGCAGTGCTGGCGGCGGGAGGGGGGCAGATACGCAGTATTTT. Amino acid sequence: CSAGGGRGADTQYF.

This clonotype has a count of ten or more. V gene TRBV6-6 combines with J gene TRBJ2-7; 7 nucleotides match TRBD1. CDR3 length: 14 residues. Germline CDR1 reads MNHNY; CDR2 reads SVGAGI (reference sequence). Losses at the gene ends were 2 bases for V and 3 bases for J; bases not matched to a gene: 4. The CDR3: CASSYGAGGYEQYF. The CDR3 coding sequence is TGTGCCAGCAGTTACGGGGCAGGGGGCTACGAGCAGTACTTC.

This clonotype has only a few counts. The chain carries TRBV7-3 and TRBJ2-5; 7 bases align to TRBD1. The CDR3 totals 14 residues. J gave up 3 bases and V 4 bases, and 5 bases lay outside the gene matches. Per germline, CDR1 SGHTA and CDR2 FQGTGA. CDR3 sequence (DNA): TGTGCCAGCAGCTGGGACAGCGATAAAGAGACCCAGTACTTC. Its protein is CASSWDSDKETQYF.

This clonotype occurred many times. This chain links TRBV18 with TRBJ1-1; the D gene is possibly TRBD1 (6 bases). Trimming pared 6 bases from V and 7 bases from J, leaving 15 bases between. This CDR3 is 13 amino acids long. Germline assignment: CDR1 KGHSH and CDR2 LQKENI. CDR3 amino acids: CASSPRQEVEAFF. The DNA of the CDR3 is TGTGCCAGCTCCCCTAGACAGGAAGTTGAAGCTTTCTTT.

This clonotype has just a few counts. The rearrangement uses TRBV28 and TRBJ2-1; D is ambiguous. Germline CDR1 reads MDHEN; CDR2 reads SYDVKM. The CDR3 is 15 amino acids. V was cut by 4 bases and J by 0 bases, with 10 bases left in between. The CDR3 DNA follows: TGTGCCAGCAGTTGGGCTAAGCTCTCCTACAATGAGCAGTTCTTC. This sequence encodes CASSWAKLSYNEQFF.

This clonotype was counted a few times. The chain has TRBV27 and TRBJ1-4; tentative D call: TRBD1 (6 bases). This CDR3 has 15 amino acids. Germline lookup yields CDR1 MNHEY and CDR2 SMNVEV (reference sequence). The V and J ends lost 3 bases and 8 bases respectively, with 16 bases between them. CDR3 amino acids: CASSLGSGVGEKLFF. The DNA for the CDR3 is TGTGCCAGCAGTTTGGGATCAGGGGTAGGCGAAAAACTGTTTTTT.

The rearrangement uses TRBV5-1 and TRBJ1-1; a weak D match, TRBD1 (6 bases). The CDR3 is 12 residues long. V gave up 0 bases and J gave up 12 bases, with 12 bases separating them. Per the germline V gene, CDR1 is SGHRS and CDR2 is YFSETQ. This CDR3 reads CASSLEQGPTFF. CDR3 bases: TGCGCCAGCAGCTTGGAGCAGGGGCCAACTTTCTTT. Full variable domain (remainder filled in from reference TRBV5-1 and TRBJ1-1): KAGVTQTPRYLIKTRGQQVTLSCSPISGHRSVSWYQQTPGQGLQFLFEYFSETQRNKGNFPGRFSGRQFSNSRSEMNVSTLELGDSALYLCASSLEQGPTFFGQGTRLTVV.

This clonotype was seen repeatedly, ten times or more. The gene calls are TRBV12-3 or TRBV12-4 and TRBJ2-3; 9 bases agree with TRBD1. The V and J ends lost 7 bases and 4 bases, in that order; junction bases with no gene match: 6. There are 14 residues in the CDR3. This CDR3 is CASKRDREADTQYF. The CDR3 bases are TGTGCCAGCAAAAGGGACAGGGAAGCAGATACGCAGTATTTT.

This clonotype has just one count. This chain connects TRBV2 to TRBJ1-6; TRBD1 agrees at 7 bases. J gave up 6 bases and V 4 bases, and 3 bases lay outside the gene matches. Looked up from germline, CDR1 is SNHLY and CDR2 is FYNNEI. This CDR3 is 14 amino acids long. DNA for the CDR3: TGTGCCAGCAGTGTGGACAGGATTAATTCACCCCTCCACTTT. This translates into CASSVDRINSPLHF.

The chain recombines TRBV27 with TRBJ2-7, with 7 bases identical to TRBD1. The V gene end was trimmed by 3 bases and the J gene end by 2 bases; junction bases not matched to a gene: 7. Germline CDR1 is MNHEY and CDR2 is SMNVEV (reference sequence). The CDR3 is 15 amino acids. The CDR3 sequence: CASSLSTGDTYEQYF. As DNA, the CDR3 is TGTGCCAGCAGTTTGTCCACAGGGGATACCTACGAGCAGTACTTC.

The chain recombines TRBV11-3 with TRBJ1-4, with 8 bases aligning to TRBD1. The V gene's germline CDR1 is SGHNT and CDR2 YENEEA. There are 15 residues in the CDR3. The V gene end was trimmed by 2 bases and the J gene end by 8 bases; junction bases not matched to a gene: 7. Here the CDR3 reads CASSLLGTGREKLFF. CDR3 sequence (DNA): TGTGCCAGCAGCTTACTTGGGACAGGACGAGAAAAACTGTTTTTT.

The chain combines TRBV6-1 with TRBJ1-5; TRBD1 is a possible D gene (5 bases). The germline CDR1 and CDR2 sequences are MNHNS and SASEGT. The length of the CDR3 is 15 residues. The V end lost 6 bases, the J end lost 1 base, and 13 bases lay between the germline ends. CDR3 residues: CASRATVNSNQPQHF. DNA for the CDR3: TGTGCCAGCAGGGCGACAGTCAACAGCAATCAGCCCCAGCATTTT.

This clonotype has a count of ten or more. The chain uses TRBV3-1 and TRBJ1-2, with D possibly matching TRBD1 (6 bases). The CDR3 is 15 amino acids. Germline CDR1 and CDR2: LGHDT and YNNKEL (reference sequence). V was clipped by 5 bases and J by 2 bases, with 15 bases between them. The DNA for the CDR3 is TGTGCCAGCAGCAACGACCTCGGGGGCAACTATGGCTACACCTTC. Translating gives CASSNDLGGNYGYTF.

This clonotype occurred a few times. This chain uses TRBV6-1 with TRBJ1-1; D may be TRBD1 (6 bases). Looked up from germline, CDR1 is MNHNS and CDR2 is SASEGT. The CDR3 runs 15 residues. The germline V and J ends were trimmed by 5 bases and 4 bases, with 17 bases remaining between them. In nucleotides, the CDR3 is TGTGCCAGCAGTCAAATCACCGGGGGCGGCACTGAAGCTTTCTTT. It yields the protein CASSQITGGGTEAFF.

This clonotype was found many times. The rearrangement joins TRBV27 to TRBJ2-5; no clear D gene. CDR3 size: 14 residues. Germline V gene lookup returns CDR1 MNHEY and CDR2 SMNVEV (reference sequence). Trimming stripped 0 bases from V and 6 bases from J, with 11 bases between. The CDR3 DNA reads as TGTGCCAGCAGTTTATCGGGAACTTATCAGACCCAGTACTTC. It codes for CASSLSGTYQTQYF.

The V and J genes are TRBV7-2 and TRBJ2-5; 8 bases map to TRBD1. Germline V gene sequence: CDR1 SGHTA, CDR2 FQGNSA. The CDR3 is 13 residues long. With 5 bases clipped from V and 10 bases from J, the junction kept 9 bases outside the gene matches. Written as DNA, the CDR3 is TGTGCCAGCAGCGCGGACAGGGTACAGGACCAGTACTTC. As protein: CASSADRVQDQYF.

The chain carries TRBV29-1 and TRBJ2-5; no reliable D call. The V gene lost 3 bases and the J gene lost 12 bases, with 8 bases spanning the gap. Looked up from germline, CDR1 is SQVTM and CDR2 is ANQGSEA. CDR3 length: 9 amino acids. The CDR3 bases are TGCAGCGTTGACGGGCCCAAGTACTTC. This translates into CSVDGPKYF.

As to this clonotype: One end of the junction fails to match germline, which may point to a read error. The chain links TRBV7-2 to TRBJ1-1, with unresolved D. Germline CDR1 reads SGHTA; CDR2 reads FQGNSA. This CDR3 comprises 12 residues. For the CDR3, the DNA is TGTGCCAGCAGCCCCTTATACACTGGAGCTTTCTTT. As protein: CASSPLYTGAFF.

In its sample, this clonotype was seen many times. This chain joins TRBV18 and TRBJ1-1; no reliable D call. V lost 3 bases and J 4 bases, leaving 9 bases between the germline ends. The CDR3 consists of 13 residues. The germline CDR1 and CDR2 sequences are KGHSH and LQKENI. This CDR3 is CASSPQPSTEAFF. CDR3 coding DNA: TGTGCCAGCTCACCCCAACCCAGCACTGAAGCTTTCTTT.